The entry below describes one T cell receptor (beta chain). The length of the CDR3 is 18 residues. Original analysis: For nucleated cells, counts were estimated from reference gene primer amplification. Only in-frame clones appear in the TCRdb table, and some are missing; sequencing was by immunoSEQ multiplex PCR. V and J calls and clone size are those listed in that table; D and trimming were worked out from the DNA. This sample has some 50,000 clones, with around 84% found just once. The sample belongs to a study of blood T cell repertoires in COVID-19. This chain joins TRBV12-2 and TRBJ1-5. TRBV12-2 is recorded as a pseudogene. The sample was peripheral blood. This TCR was recovered from a man aged 50-60 years with acute or convalescent COVID-19. In DNA form, the CDR3 reads TGTACAAGTCGCGCACGGGGTTCCGACCCTAATAGCAATCAGCCCCAGCATTTT. Amino acid sequence: CTSRARGSDPNSNQPQHF.